A single sample gave rise to the 32 T cell receptor beta chains below, sequenced in a study of blood T cell repertoires in COVID-19. The protocol was immunoSEQ multiplex PCR, while the TCRdb copy is restricted to in-frame clones and leaves out a portion. Of 390,000 or so clones in the sample, 80% to 90% were seen once. The source material was peripheral blood. The receptors derive from a woman aged 30 to 39 with COVID-19, enrolled during active disease.

The chain is built from TRBV11-3 and TRBJ2-4; TRBD2 is a possible D gene (6 bases). The CDR3 is 19 amino acids. The V and J ends lost 5 bases and 7 bases respectively, with 30 bases between them. The germline V gene encodes CDR1 SGHNT and CDR2 YENEEA. CDR3 sequence reads: CASSPHVRGLAGRRNIQYF. DNA for the CDR3: TGTGCCAGCAGCCCGCACGTCCGGGGGTTGGCGGGAAGGAGGAACATTCAGTACTTC.

This sequence joins TRBV6-2 or TRBV6-3 and TRBJ1-2, with 10 bases matching TRBD1. J lost 8 bases, V lost 4 bases, and 10 bases had no gene match. This CDR3 has 15 residues. Germline V CDR1 and CDR2: MNHEY, SVGEGT. CDR3 coding DNA: TGTGCCAGCAGTTCAACCGGGACAGGGGCCCGGGGCTACACCTTC. Translating gives CASSSTGTGARGYTF.

V gene TRBV24-1 combines with J gene TRBJ1-2; no firm D call. In germline, CDR1 is KGHDR, CDR2 SFDVKD. The CDR3 has 14 residues. The V and J ends lost 1 base and 1 base respectively, with 6 bases between them. CDR3 protein: CATSDLAVNYGYTF. CDR3 in DNA: TGTGCCACCAGTGATTTAGCCGTTAACTATGGCTACACCTTC.

This clone came up a few times. V usage is TRBV4-3 and J usage is TRBJ2-6; D possibly corresponds to TRBD1 (6 bases). Trimming left V 0 bases short and J 2 bases short, with 8 bases between. The V gene's germline CDR1 is LGHNA and CDR2 YSLEER. The CDR3 contains 16 residues. The CDR3 sequence is CASSQEAGAGANVLTF. CDR3 coding DNA: TGCGCCAGCAGCCAAGAGGCAGGGGCTGGGGCCAACGTCCTGACTTTC.

Written as DNA, the CDR3 is TGTGCCAGCAGCAGGGGCTCAGCGGAGGAAAAACTGTTTTTT. Residues: CASSRGSAEEKLFF. V is TRBV2 and J is TRBJ1-4; possible D gene TRBD1, 6 bases. V was shortened by 6 bases and J by 8 bases, with 16 bases between the two germline ends. This CDR3 is built from 14 residues. Germline V gene data show CDR1 as SNHLY and CDR2 as FYNNEI.

The chain has TRBV2 and TRBJ1-2; D perhaps matches TRBD1 (5 bases). V shed 6 bases and J shed 4 bases, with 15 bases lying between them. Germline V gives CDR1 SNHLY, CDR2 FYNNEI. This CDR3 has 14 residues. The CDR3 region is CASSPRRDFYGYTF. CDR3 bases: TGTGCCAGCAGCCCTCGCAGGGACTTCTATGGCTACACCTTC.

This clone was detected a few times. The V and J genes are TRBV7-2 and TRBJ1-3; no reliable D call. Deletions cut 4 bases from V and 4 bases from J, with 5 bases between. The CDR3 sequence is 12 residues long. Germline CDR1 and CDR2: SGHTA and FQGNSA. As DNA, the CDR3 is TGTGCCAGCAGCTCACAGGGAAACACCATATATTTT. Its protein product is CASSSQGNTIYF.

This clone was observed a handful of times. The V call is TRBV4-3, the J call TRBJ2-3, with TRBD2 identical over 8 bases. This CDR3 has 15 residues. The germline V gene encodes CDR1 LGHNA and CDR2 YSLEER. The J segment lost 3 bases and the V segment lost 0 bases, leaving 2 bases of the junction unmatched. The CDR3 is CASSQEAGATDTQYF. In nucleotides, the CDR3 is TGCGCCAGCAGCCAAGAAGCGGGAGCAACAGATACGCAGTATTTT.

The chain links TRBV9 to TRBJ1-1, with 8 bases fitting TRBD1. V lost 3 bases and J lost 8; bases outside the gene matches: 15. Germline CDR1 SGDLS, CDR2 YYNGEE. The CDR3 length is 16 residues. CDR3 sequence: CASSALIDTGGGEAFF. CDR3 in DNA: TGTGCCAGCAGCGCCCTAATCGACACAGGGGGGGGCGAAGCTTTCTTT.

This sequence joins TRBV6-6 and TRBJ2-7; 8 bases line up with TRBD1. V trimming: 2 bases; J trimming: 5 bases; junction bases outside the gene matches: 5. Germline V gene lookup returns CDR1 MNHNY and CDR2 SVGAGI (reference sequence). The CDR3 consists of 14 residues. The CDR3 nucleotides read TGTGCCAGCAGTTACAGGACAGGGACCGACGAGCAGTACGTC. Residues: CASSYRTGTDEQYV.

The rearrangement uses TRBV7-9 and TRBJ1-2; tentatively, D is TRBD1 (6 bases). Trimming took off 4 bases at V and 8 bases at J, with 17 bases between the two ends. Germline V gene lookup returns CDR1 SEHNR and CDR2 FQNEAQ (reference sequence). The CDR3 length is 14 residues. Written as DNA, the CDR3 is TGTGCCAGCAGCTCGCCGCCAGGGGCAGGGGGCTACACCTTC. Amino acids: CASSSPPGAGGYTF.

As concerns this clone: At one of its ends the junction is not consistent with the germline gene, which may arise from a read error. This sequence joins TRBV7-7 and TRBJ2-3; a possible D gene is TRBD2 (7 bases). The germline CDR1 and CDR2 sequences are SSHAT and FNYEAQ (reference sequence). CDR3 length: 13 amino acids. The CDR3: CASSFRGGDTQYF. For the CDR3, the DNA is TGTGCTAGCAGCTTTAGGGGGGGAGATACGCAGTATTTT.

The chain is built from TRBV9 and TRBJ2-5; the D gene is possibly TRBD2 (6 bases). The length of the CDR3 is 17 residues. Trimming stripped 3 bases from V and 1 base from J, with 19 bases between. CDR1 and CDR2 (germline): SGDLS, YYNGEE. CDR3 coding DNA: TGTGCCAGCAGCGAGGGGAGGTGGAGCGGCCCCCAAGAGACCCAGTACTTC. This encodes CASSEGRWSGPQETQYF. The variable domain in full, with the rest retrieved from reference TRBV9 and TRBJ2-5, is DSGVTQTPKHLITATGQRVTLRCSPRSGDLSVYWYQQSLDQGLQFLIQYYNGEERAKGNILERFSAQQFPDLHSELNLSSLELGDSALYFCASSEGRWSGPQETQYFGPGTRLLVL.

The gene calls are TRBV11-2 and TRBJ1-4; 9 bases agree with TRBD1. CDR1 is SGHAT, CDR2 FQNNGV, per germline. The ends lost 4 bases at V and 3 bases at J; junction bases unmatched: 3. The CDR3 is 15 residues long. CDR3 amino acids: CASSSQGAANEKLFF. The CDR3 DNA reads as TGTGCCAGCAGCTCACAGGGGGCCGCTAATGAAAAACTGTTTTTT.

This chain connects TRBV28 to TRBJ1-3; TRBD1 might be the D (5 bases). Germline V gene data show CDR1 as MDHEN and CDR2 as SYDVKM. The V end lost 5 bases, the J end lost 3 bases, and 20 bases lay between the germline ends. CDR3 length: 17 amino acids. CDR3 in amino acids: CASSTPREGSVGNTIYF. In DNA, the CDR3 is TGTGCCAGCAGTACTCCCCGGGAGGGGAGCGTTGGAAACACCATATATTTT.

The chain joins TRBV27 to TRBJ2-6; tentative D call: TRBD1 (5 bases). V lost 7 bases and J 0 bases, leaving 13 bases between the germline ends. The CDR3 consists of 16 residues. The germline CDR1 and CDR2 sequences are MNHEY and SMNVEV (reference sequence). The CDR3 sequence is CASNKGIGSGANVLTF. The CDR3, as DNA: TGTGCCAGCAATAAGGGGATTGGCTCTGGGGCCAACGTCCTGACTTTC.

This chain links TRBV7-9 with TRBJ2-3; TRBD2 aligns across 8 bases. The CDR3 is 14 residues long. V dropped 7 bases and J dropped 10; count of bases not matched to a gene: 13. Germline values: CDR1 SEHNR, CDR2 FQNEAQ (reference sequence). Here the CDR3 DNA reads TGTGCCAGCACCAATTACCCCCGCGGGGGGTCGCAGTATTTT. This codes for CASTNYPRGGSQYF.

J is TRBJ1-2 and V is TRBV7-2; 7 bases are a match to TRBD1. Germline CDR1 is SGHTA and CDR2 is FQGNSA. The junction had 6 bases not matched to a gene; V was cut back by 5 bases and J by 3 bases. The CDR3 runs to 14 residues. This chain's CDR3 is CASSPDRAYYGYTF. CDR3 sequence (DNA): TGTGCCAGCAGCCCCGACAGGGCTTACTATGGCTACACCTTC.

The rearrangement links TRBV5-4 to TRBJ2-5; 7 bases are a match to TRBD1. Germline-derived CDR1 and CDR2 are SGHNT and YYREEE (reference sequence). The trim removed 3 bases at V and 2 bases at J, leaving 4 bases unmatched. This CDR3 is built from 14 residues. CDR3 sequence (DNA): TGTGCCAGCAGCTCGGGACAGACTCAAGAGACCCAGTACTTC. Its translation: CASSSGQTQETQYF.

As DNA, the CDR3 is TGTGCCAGCAGCTACGGGACTAGCGGGGGCACCTGGTACCAAGAGACCCAGTACTTC. It translates to CASSYGTSGGTWYQETQYF. The chain has TRBV5-6 and TRBJ2-5, with TRBD2 matching 14 bases. V lost 3 bases to trimming and J lost 0 bases; unmatched junction nucleotides: 10. CDR1 is SGHDT and CDR2 is YYEEEE in the germline V gene. The CDR3 is 19 amino acids.

The rearrangement uses TRBV4-3 and TRBJ1-2; D remains ambiguous. V lost 0 bases and J lost 0, with 5 bases in between. CDR3 length: 14 amino acids. CDR1 LGHNA and CDR2 YSLEER come from the germline V gene. CDR3 bases: TGCGCCAGCAGCCAAGATGCAGCTAACTATGGCTACACCTTC. It specifies CASSQDAANYGYTF.

J is TRBJ1-1 and V is TRBV10-3, with TRBD1 matching 7 bases. The V gene's germline CDR1 is ENHRY and CDR2 SYGVKD. The length of the CDR3 is 17 residues. V was pared by 2 bases and J by 1 base, with 10 bases of the junction left unmatched. The CDR3 region has the DNA TGTGCCATCAGTGAGATCGGGGTGCCAGGGGGGAACACTGAAGCTTTCTTT. Protein product: CAISEIGVPGGNTEAFF.

A few counts support this clone. V is TRBV29-1 and J is TRBJ1-4, with D perhaps TRBD1 (6 bases). V lost 7 bases to trimming and J lost 4 bases, with 13 bases between them. The CDR3 contains 13 residues. Germline V gene data show CDR1 as SQVTM and CDR2 as ANQGSEA. CDR3 loop: CSGGQSSNEKLFF. CDR3 nucleotide sequence: TGCAGCGGAGGACAGTCAAGTAATGAAAAACTGTTTTTT.

This chain uses TRBV5-6 with TRBJ1-2, with D possibly being TRBD1 (6 bases). V lost 3 bases, J lost 6 bases, and 9 bases lay in between. CDR1 is SGHDT, CDR2 YYEEEE, per germline. The CDR3 runs to 12 residues. The CDR3 is CASSSGDHGYTF. The CDR3 nucleotides read TGTGCCAGCAGCTCAGGGGACCATGGCTACACCTTC.

This chain uses TRBV6-1 with TRBJ2-4; 7 positions match TRBD2. Germline V gene lookup returns CDR1 MNHNS and CDR2 SASEGT. V was pared by 2 bases and J by 5 bases, with 3 bases of the junction left unmatched. The CDR3 contains 14 residues. The CDR3 region has the DNA TGTGCCAGCAGTGAACCGGGGGGAGAAAACATTCAGTACTTC. This gives the protein CASSEPGGENIQYF.

The chain has TRBV25-1 and TRBJ1-2, with 11 bases aligning to TRBD1. Looked up from germline, CDR1 is MGHDK and CDR2 is SYGVNS. V lost 3 bases and J lost 10; bases outside the gene matches: 10. This CDR3 contains 15 residues. The CDR3 DNA sequence: TGTGCCAGCAGTGATCCGGGACAGGGGGAAGATGACTACACCTTC. Protein product: CASSDPGQGEDDYTF.

The chain joins TRBV7-2 to TRBJ1-4; no clear D gene. The germline V gene encodes CDR1 SGHTA and CDR2 FQGNSA. The CDR3 loop spans 15 amino acids. V gave up 2 bases and J gave up 2 bases, with 9 bases separating them. CDR3 bases: TGTGCCAGCAGCTTACAGATATCGACTAATGAAAAACTGTTTTTT. Its translation: CASSLQISTNEKLFF.

The CDR3 here is CASSLDSGTGVDGYTF. Written as DNA, the CDR3 is TGTGCCAGCAGCTTAGATTCTGGGACAGGGGTCGATGGCTACACCTTC. The chain uses TRBV11-3 and TRBJ1-2; TRBD1 matches at 10 bases. Germline V gene lookup returns CDR1 SGHNT and CDR2 YENEEA. The CDR3 extends over 16 amino acids. After removal of 0 bases from V and 6 bases from J, the junction contained 7 bases not matched to a gene.

V usage is TRBV5-1 and J usage is TRBJ1-4; 12 bases fit TRBD1. Losses at the gene ends were 4 bases for V and 4 bases for J; bases not matched to a gene: 23. The CDR3 consists of 22 residues. Germline loops: CDR1 SGHRS, CDR2 YFSETQ. CDR3 DNA: TGCGCCAGCAGCCGCCGAGGGCCTGCCGGGACAGGGGGCGCAGGGGGTAATGAAAAACTGTTTTTT. This gives the protein CASSRRGPAGTGGAGGNEKLFF.

The chain carries TRBV6-1 and TRBJ2-2; D gene unclear. In germline, CDR1 is MNHNS, CDR2 SASEGT. V shed 3 bases and J shed 6 bases, with 8 bases lying between them. CDR3 length: 13 amino acids. The DNA of the CDR3 is TGTGCCAGCAGTGAGCGGCTAGCCGGGGAGCTGTTTTTT. Translating it yields CASSERLAGELFF.

The chain has TRBV19 and TRBJ2-2, with 8 bases lining up with TRBD2. Germline CDR1 reads LNHDA; CDR2 reads SQIVND (reference sequence). The CDR3 spans 15 residues. The junction had 5 bases not matched to a gene; V was cut back by 3 bases and J by 5 bases. The CDR3 here is CASSMVAGGTGELFF. CDR3 nucleotides: TGTGCCAGTAGTATGGTGGCGGGAGGAACCGGGGAGCTGTTTTTT.

The chain employs TRBV30 and TRBJ1-4; 8 bases align to TRBD1. This CDR3 contains 12 residues. The germline V gene has CDR1 GTSNPN and CDR2 SVGIG (reference sequence). V trimming: 8 bases; J trimming: 8 bases; junction bases outside the gene matches: 7. CDR3: CARGTGGEKLFF. In nucleotides, the CDR3 is TGTGCCCGGGGGACAGGAGGGGAAAAACTGTTTTTT. The complete variable domain, with remaining parts taken from reference TRBV30 and TRBJ1-4, reads SQTIHQWPATLVQPVGSPLSLECTVEGTSNPNLYWYRQAAGRGLQLLFYSVGIGQISSEVPQNLSASRPQDRQFILSSKKLLLSDSGFYLCARGTGGEKLFFGSGTQLSVL.